This T cell receptor beta chain was retrieved from a study of blood T cells in healthy people across ages. Study-level information: Researchers report that template switching captured about one barcoded beta molecule per two T cells. Study results and caveats: Higher naive T cell percentage went strongly together with higher TCR beta diversity.

Germline assignment: CDR1 SGHDN and CDR2 FVKESK. CDR3 length equals 14 residues. Trimming took off 2 bases at V and 3 bases at J, with 11 bases between the two ends. A second PCR, run for about 6 to 11 cycles, used a sample-barcoded 5' primer plus a J-beta primer mix. TCRdb itself ran the 5' RACE reads through MiXCR, one entry per CDR3 protein. This table holds about 560,000 distinct CDR3 sequences, roughly a quarter found once. Worth noting for this clonotype: Its antigen is still unknown.

Separately, the same data were catalogued under a study of T cells of mothers and their children. Per that paper: Extraction yielded RNA that went, in full, into cDNA synthesis at roughly 1.5 ug per 15 ul. Compared with unrelated pairs, related mother-child pairs had slightly higher, non-significant overlap.

This rearrangement joins TRBV14 to TRBJ2-7; no firm D call. This sequence originates from a boy aged 2-15 years in good health. The specimen was blood. This chain's CDR3 is CASSQPTLDYEQYF. The CDR3 DNA reads as TGTGCCAGCAGCCAACCGACGTTAGACTACGAGCAGTACTTC.